This T cell receptor (beta chain) was sequenced during a study of early T cells in non-severe SARS-CoV-2 infection. For the study at large: Sequenced material consisted of bulk RNA (from unsorted whole blood), and chains were unpaired.

Study-level points and caveats: CD4 and private specificities were missed by VDJdb matching, which favored anti-spike CD8 responses.

A word on this clonotype: The antigen remains unidentified.

The CDR3 extends over 19 amino acids. The germline CDR1 and CDR2 sequences are SGHKS and YYEKEE (reference sequence). V was clipped by 2 bases and J by 6 bases; unmatched bases: 22. Molecules of cDNA were individually given unique molecular identifiers that were attached to them. TCRdb re-analysed the 5' RACE reads in MiXCR, keeping a single row per CDR3 protein. The sample records roughly 66,000 distinct CDR3 sequences, roughly 10% being singletons. This TCR derives from an adult who was a healthcare worker with PCR-confirmed SARS-CoV-2 infection or an uninfected control (not recorded which). The source material was whole blood. This chain uses TRBV5-5 with TRBJ2-7; TRBD1 matches 8 bases. CDR3 in amino acids: CASSFLGFRDRGPGGEQYF. The CDR3 nucleotides read TGTGCCAGCAGCTTCCTGGGCTTCCGAGACAGGGGACCCGGTGGCGAGCAGTACTTC.